This paragraph reports one T cell receptor (beta chain). Its cognate antigen is unknown. This sample was taken from a study of T cell responses to AZD1222 COVID-19 vaccine. About the research overall: Combined were second doses at about 4 or about 12 weeks. The study's findings and limits: White British people made up most donors, females outnumbered males, and clonal diversity was possibly underestimated.

The CDR3 has 15 amino acids. Trimming left V 7 bases short and J 3 bases short, with 17 bases between. Germline loops: CDR1 SNHLY, CDR2 FYNNEI. Assay used: immunoSEQ multiplex PCR; TCRdb lists only in-frame clones, some missing. There are more than 85,000 clones in the sample; around 90% occur only once, and roughly 3% lies in the top ten. The TCR comes from an adult in good health. This chain joins TRBV2 and TRBJ2-3; D possibly corresponds to TRBD1 (6 bases). Sample: peripheral blood, taken on day 0 of AZD1222 vaccination. The CDR3 DNA follows: TGTGCCAGCAAGGTGGAAAGGCAGGGGACAGATACGCAGTATTTT. Encoded protein: CASKVERQGTDTQYF. The full variable domain, rest sourced from reference TRBV2 and TRBJ2-3, is EPEVTQTPSHQVTQMGQEVILRCVPISNHLYFYWYRQILGQKVEFLVSFYNNEISEKSEIFDDQFSVERPDGSNFTLKIRSTKLEDSAMYFCASKVERQGTDTQYFGPGTRLTVL.